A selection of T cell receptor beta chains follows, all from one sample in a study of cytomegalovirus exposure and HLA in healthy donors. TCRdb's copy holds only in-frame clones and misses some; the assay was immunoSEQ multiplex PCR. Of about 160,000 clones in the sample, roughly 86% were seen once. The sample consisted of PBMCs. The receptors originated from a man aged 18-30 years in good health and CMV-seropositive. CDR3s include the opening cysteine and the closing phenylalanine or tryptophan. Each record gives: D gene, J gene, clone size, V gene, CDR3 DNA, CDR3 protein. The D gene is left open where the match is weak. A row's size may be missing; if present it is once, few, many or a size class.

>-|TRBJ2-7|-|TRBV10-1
TGCGCCAGCAGTGGAGGCCCCTACGAGCAGTACTTC
CASSGGPYEQYF
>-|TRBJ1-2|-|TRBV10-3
TGTGCCATCAGTGAGTCGGGAGTCAACTATGGCTACACCTTC
CAISESGVNYGYTF
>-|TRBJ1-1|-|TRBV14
TGTGCCAGCAGGCTGAACCAGGGCGGTGAAGCTTTCTTT
CASRLNQGGEAFF
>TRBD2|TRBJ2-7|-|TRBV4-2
TGTGCCAGCAGCCAAGTTGAGACTAGCGGGAGCAAGAACTACGAGCAGTACTTC
CASSQVETSGSKNYEQYF
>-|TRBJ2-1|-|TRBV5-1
TGCGCCAGCAGCTTGGCCTCAACAGCCAATGAGCAGTTCTTC
CASSLASTANEQFF
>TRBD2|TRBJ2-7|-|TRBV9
TGTGCCAGCAGCGTAGTCATGAGCGGGAGGTCTTTAGAGCAGTACTTC
CASSVVMSGRSLEQYF
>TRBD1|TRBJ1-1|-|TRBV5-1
TGCGCCAGCAGGGAACAGGGGGTCGGCACTGAAGCTTTCTTT
CASREQGVGTEAFF
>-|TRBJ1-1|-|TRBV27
TGTGCCAGCAGTTTATCCACAGGGAACACTGAAGCTTTCTTT
CASSLSTGNTEAFF
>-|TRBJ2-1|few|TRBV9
TGTGCCAGCAGCGAAGACTCTAGCTCCTACAATGAGCAGTTCTTC
CASSEDSSSYNEQFF
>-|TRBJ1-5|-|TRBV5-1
TGCGCCAGCAGCTTGGAAAACAGGGTGGATCAGCCCCAGCATTTT
CASSLENRVDQPQHF
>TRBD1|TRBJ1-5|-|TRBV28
TGTGCCAGCAGTCTCCTACAGGGGAATCAGCCCCAGCATTTT
CASSLLQGNQPQHF
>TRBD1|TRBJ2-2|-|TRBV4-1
TGCGCCAGCAGCGCCCCAGGGGGCGACCCCACCGGGGAGCTGTTTTTT
CASSAPGGDPTGELFF
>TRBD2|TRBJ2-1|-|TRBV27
TGTGCCAGCAGTTTGAGTAGCGGGGGTTACAATGAGCAGTTCTTC
CASSLSSGGYNEQFF
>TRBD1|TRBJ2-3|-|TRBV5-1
TGCGCCAGCAGCCCGGACAGGGTTGTGGCAGATACGCAGTATTTT
CASSPDRVVADTQYF
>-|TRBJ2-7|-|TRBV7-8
TGTGCCAGCAGCTTAGCGCCGGGGGTTGAAGTGCGAGAGCAGTACTTC
CASSLAPGVEVREQYF
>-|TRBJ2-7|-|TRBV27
TGTGCCAGCAGTATGTCGAGCATCCTTACACGGGACTACGAGCAGTACTTC
CASSMSSILTRDYEQYF
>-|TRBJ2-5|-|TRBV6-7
TGTGCCAGCGAGGCGGGTAAAACCGGGGAGACCCAGTACTTC
CASEAGKTGETQYF
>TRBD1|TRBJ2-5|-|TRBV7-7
TGTGCTAGCAGTCCGACAGGGGGTGGCCAAGAGACCCAGTACTTC
CASSPTGGGQETQYF
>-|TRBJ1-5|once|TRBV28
TGTGCCAGCAGTGTTCGAGAGGTATACCCCTTAGGTCAGCCCCAGCATTTT
CASSVREVYPLGQPQHF
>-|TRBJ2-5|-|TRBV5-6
TGTGCCAGCAGCGCAAACAGCCAAGAGACCCAGTACTTC
CASSANSQETQYF
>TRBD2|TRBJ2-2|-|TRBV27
TGTGCCAGCAGTTTATCTAGCGGGACAACCGGGGAGCTGTTTTTT
CASSLSSGTTGELFF
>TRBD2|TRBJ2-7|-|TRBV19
TGTGCCACATCCCCACGGGGACTAGCGGGAGTGAACGAGCAGTACTTC
CATSPRGLAGVNEQYF
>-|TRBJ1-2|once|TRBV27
TGTGCCAGCAGTTCCACAGGGTTCCGGTACTATGGCTACACCTTC
CASSSTGFRYYGYTF
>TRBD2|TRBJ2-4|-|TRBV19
TGTGCCACTAGCGGGAGGGGCGCCAAAAACATTCAGTACTTC
CATSGRGAKNIQYF
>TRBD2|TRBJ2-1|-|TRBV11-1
TGTGCCAGCAGCCCGGGACTAGCGGGAGGGCCAAAGGCCTACAATGAGCAGTTCTTC
CASSPGLAGGPKAYNEQFF
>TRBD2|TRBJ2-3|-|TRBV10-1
TGCGCCAGCAGCAAAAGCGGGAGGGCAACAGATACGCAGTATTTT
CASSKSGRATDTQYF
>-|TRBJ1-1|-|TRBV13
TGTGCCAGCAGCTTAGGCCGGGTAGGGGAAAACACTGAAGCTTTCTTT
CASSLGRVGENTEAFF
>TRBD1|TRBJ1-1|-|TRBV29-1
TGCAGCGTTCCCGACAGGGTGACATCCGGCGCTTTCTTT
CSVPDRVTSGAFF
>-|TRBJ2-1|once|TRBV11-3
TGTGCCAGCAGCCCCCCGGGGCGGACGGGGGACTCCTACAATGAGCAGTTCTTC
CASSPPGRTGDSYNEQFF
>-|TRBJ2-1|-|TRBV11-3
TGTGCCAGCAGCGGAGAAGGGAGGACTGGGGAAATAAATGAGCAGTTCTTC
CASSGEGRTGEINEQFF
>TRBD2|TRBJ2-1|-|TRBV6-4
TGTGCCAGGGGCCTGCGGGAGCTCGGCAATGAGCAGTTCTTC
CARGLRELGNEQFF
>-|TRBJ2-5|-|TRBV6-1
TGTGCCAGCAAATCCGGGACAAGTGAGACCCAGTACTTC
CASKSGTSETQYF
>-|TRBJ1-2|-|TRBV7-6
TGTGCCAGCAGCGCAGGGCTGCAGGGTGATGGCTACACCTTC
CASSAGLQGDGYTF
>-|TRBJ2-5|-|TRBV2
TGTGCCAGCAGTGAGACGTGGGCCCAAGAGACCCAGTACTTC
CASSETWAQETQYF
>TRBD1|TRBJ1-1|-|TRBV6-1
TGTGCCAGCAGGGGGACAGGGGGCATCACTGAAGCTTTCTTT
CASRGTGGITEAFF
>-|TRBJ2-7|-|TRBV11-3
TGTGCCAGCAGCTTAGTACTAGCCAATAACGAGCAGTACTTC
CASSLVLANNEQYF
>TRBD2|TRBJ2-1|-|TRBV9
TGTGCCAGCAGCGTCGGACTAGCGGAATACAATGAGCAGTTCTTC
CASSVGLAEYNEQFF
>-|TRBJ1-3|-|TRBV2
TGTGCCAGCAGGGCCTTAACAGGAGCTTCTGGAAACACCATATATTTT
CASRALTGASGNTIYF
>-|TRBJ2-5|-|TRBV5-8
TGTGCCAGCAGATTACGGGGTCAAGAGACCCAGTACTTC
CASRLRGQETQYF
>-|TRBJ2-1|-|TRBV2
TGTGCCAGCAGAGAGCAGGGTCGACTCGACAATGAGCAGTTCTTC
CASREQGRLDNEQFF
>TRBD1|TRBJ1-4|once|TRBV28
TGTGCCAGCAGCAAAGGACAGGGGGGGGAAAAACTGTTTTTT
CASSKGQGGEKLFF
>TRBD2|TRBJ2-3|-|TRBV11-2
TGTGCCAGCAGCCGGACTAGCGGGGAGGGAGATACGCAGTATTTT
CASSRTSGEGDTQYF